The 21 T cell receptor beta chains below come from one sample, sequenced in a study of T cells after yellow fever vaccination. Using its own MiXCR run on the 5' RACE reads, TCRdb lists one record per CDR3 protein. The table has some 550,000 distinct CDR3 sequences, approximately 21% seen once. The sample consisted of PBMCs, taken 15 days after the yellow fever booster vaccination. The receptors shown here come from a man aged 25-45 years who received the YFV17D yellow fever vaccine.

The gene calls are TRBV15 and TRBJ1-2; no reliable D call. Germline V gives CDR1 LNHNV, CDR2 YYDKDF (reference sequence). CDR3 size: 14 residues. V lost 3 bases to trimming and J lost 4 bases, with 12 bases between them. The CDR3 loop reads CATSRMGGFYGYTF. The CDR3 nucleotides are TGTGCCACCAGCAGGATGGGCGGTTTCTATGGCTACACCTTC.

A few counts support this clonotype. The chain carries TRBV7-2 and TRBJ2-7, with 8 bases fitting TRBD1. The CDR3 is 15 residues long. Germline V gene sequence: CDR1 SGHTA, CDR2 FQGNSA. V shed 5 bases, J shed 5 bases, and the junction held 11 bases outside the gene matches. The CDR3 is CASSPMDRVGNEQYF. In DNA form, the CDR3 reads TGTGCCAGCAGCCCTATGGACAGGGTAGGCAACGAGCAGTACTTC.

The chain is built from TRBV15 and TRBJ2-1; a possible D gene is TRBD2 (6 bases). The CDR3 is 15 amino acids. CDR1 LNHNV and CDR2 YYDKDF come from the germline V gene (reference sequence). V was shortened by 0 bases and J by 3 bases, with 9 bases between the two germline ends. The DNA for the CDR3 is TGTGCCACCAGCAGAGACGGGAGTGGCTACAATGAGCAGTTCTTC. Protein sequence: CATSRDGSGYNEQFF.

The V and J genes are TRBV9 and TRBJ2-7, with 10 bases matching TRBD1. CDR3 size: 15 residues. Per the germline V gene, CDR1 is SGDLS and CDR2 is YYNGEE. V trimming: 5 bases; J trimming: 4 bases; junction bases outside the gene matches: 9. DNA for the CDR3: TGTGCCAGCAGTCCAGAAGGGACAGGGGTTTACGAGCAGTACTTC. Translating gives CASSPEGTGVYEQYF.

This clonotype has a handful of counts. The CDR3: CASSLGLAPNEQFF. CDR3 in DNA: TGTGCCAGCAGCTTAGGGTTAGCTCCTAATGAGCAGTTCTTC. The chain uses TRBV11-2 and TRBJ2-1, with no clear D. Germline-derived CDR1 and CDR2 are SGHAT and FQNNGV. Trimming left V 1 base short and J 7 bases short, with 11 bases between. The CDR3 loop spans 14 amino acids.

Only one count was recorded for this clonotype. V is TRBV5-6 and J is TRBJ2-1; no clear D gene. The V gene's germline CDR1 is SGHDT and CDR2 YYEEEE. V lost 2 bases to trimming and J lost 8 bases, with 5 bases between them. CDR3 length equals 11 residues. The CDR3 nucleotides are TGTGCCAGCAGCTTTGTCCATGAGCAGTTCTTC. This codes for CASSFVHEQFF.

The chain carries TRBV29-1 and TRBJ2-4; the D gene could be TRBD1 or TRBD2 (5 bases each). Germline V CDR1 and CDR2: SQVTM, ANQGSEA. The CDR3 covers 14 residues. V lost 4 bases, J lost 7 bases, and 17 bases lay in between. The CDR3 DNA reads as TGCAGCGTTGGTACAGTCGGGAAGGGGAACATTCAGTACTTC. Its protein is CSVGTVGKGNIQYF. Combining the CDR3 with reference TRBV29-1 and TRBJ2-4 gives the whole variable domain SAVISQKPSRDICQRGTSLTIQCQVDSQVTMMFWYRQQPGQSLTLIATANQGSEATYESGFVIDKFPISRPNLTFSTLTVSNMSPEDSSIYLCSVGTVGKGNIQYFGAGTRLSVL.

CDR3 loop: CASSLGTRWGTDTQYF. DNA of the CDR3: TGTGCCAGCAGCCTGGGCACCCGGTGGGGAACAGATACGCAGTATTTT. The rearrangement joins TRBV5-4 to TRBJ2-3; the D is unclear. Trimming took 4 bases from V and 3 from J, leaving 18 bases between them. The CDR3 consists of 16 residues. Germline V gene lookup returns CDR1 SGHNT and CDR2 YYREEE (reference sequence).

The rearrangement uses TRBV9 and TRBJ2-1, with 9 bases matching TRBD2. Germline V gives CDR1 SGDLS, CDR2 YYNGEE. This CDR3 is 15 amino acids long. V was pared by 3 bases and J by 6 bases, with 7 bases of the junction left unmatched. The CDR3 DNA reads TGTGCCAGCAGCGGTAGCGGGAGAGATCGCAATGAGCAGTTCTTC. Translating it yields CASSGSGRDRNEQFF.

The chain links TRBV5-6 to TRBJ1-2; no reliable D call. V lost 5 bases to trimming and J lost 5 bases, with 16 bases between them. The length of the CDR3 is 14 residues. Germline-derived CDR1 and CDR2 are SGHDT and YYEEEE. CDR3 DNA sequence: TGTGCCAGCAGTCCCCCCGACCGGGTTTATGGCTACACCTTC. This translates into CASSPPDRVYGYTF.

The CDR3, as DNA: TGTGCCAGCAGCCAAGACCTAGCCGGGACCCAGTACTTC. Its translation: CASSQDLAGTQYF. The chain recombines TRBV14 with TRBJ2-5, with D perhaps matching TRBD2 (5 bases). Germline values: CDR1 SGHDN, CDR2 FVKESK. There are 13 residues in the CDR3. The V end lost 0 bases, the J end lost 7 bases, and 9 bases lay between the germline ends. The full variable domain, its missing parts supplied by reference TRBV14 and TRBJ2-5, is EAGVTQFPSHSVIEKGQTVTLRCDPISGHDNLYWYRRVMGKEIKFLLHFVKESKQDESGMPNNRFLAERTGGTYSTLKVQPAELEDSGVYFCASSQDLAGTQYFGPGTRLLVL.

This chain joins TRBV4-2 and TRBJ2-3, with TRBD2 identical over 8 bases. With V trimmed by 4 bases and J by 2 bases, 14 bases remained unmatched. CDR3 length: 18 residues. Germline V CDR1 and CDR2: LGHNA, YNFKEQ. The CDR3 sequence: CASSPSPTSGRYTDTQYF. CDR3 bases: TGTGCCAGCAGCCCATCCCCCACTAGCGGCCGTTACACAGATACGCAGTATTTT.

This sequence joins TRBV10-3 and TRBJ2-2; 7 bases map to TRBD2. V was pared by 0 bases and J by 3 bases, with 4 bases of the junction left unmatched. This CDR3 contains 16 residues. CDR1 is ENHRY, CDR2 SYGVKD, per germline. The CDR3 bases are TGTGCCATCAGTGAGTCGCAGCGGGGAGACACCGGGGAGCTGTTTTTT. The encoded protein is CAISESQRGDTGELFF.

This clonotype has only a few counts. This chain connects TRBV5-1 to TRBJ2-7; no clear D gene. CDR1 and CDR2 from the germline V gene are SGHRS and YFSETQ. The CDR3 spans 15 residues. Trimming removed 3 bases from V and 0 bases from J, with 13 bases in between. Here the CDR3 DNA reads TGCGCCAGCAGCTCGGCCCCGGTAGGCTCCTACGAGCAGTACTTC. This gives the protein CASSSAPVGSYEQYF.

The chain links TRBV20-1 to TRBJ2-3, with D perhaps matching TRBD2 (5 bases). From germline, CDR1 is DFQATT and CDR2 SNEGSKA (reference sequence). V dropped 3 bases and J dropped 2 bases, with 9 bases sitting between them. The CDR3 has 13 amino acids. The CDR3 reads CSASGMFTDTQYF. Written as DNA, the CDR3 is TGCAGTGCTAGCGGGATGTTCACAGATACGCAGTATTTT.

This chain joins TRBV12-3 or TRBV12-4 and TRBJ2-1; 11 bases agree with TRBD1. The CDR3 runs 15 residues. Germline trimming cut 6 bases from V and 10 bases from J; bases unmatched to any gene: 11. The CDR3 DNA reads TGTGCCAGCAGCGCGGGACAGGGGGGCATCGGCGAGCAGTTCTTC. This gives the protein CASSAGQGGIGEQFF.

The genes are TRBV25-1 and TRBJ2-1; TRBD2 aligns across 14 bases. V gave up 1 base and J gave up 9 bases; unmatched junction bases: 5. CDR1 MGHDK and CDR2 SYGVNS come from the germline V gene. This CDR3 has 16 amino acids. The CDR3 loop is CASSELTSGRASEQFF. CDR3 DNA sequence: TGTGCCAGCAGTGAATTGACTAGCGGGAGGGCCTCTGAGCAGTTCTTC.

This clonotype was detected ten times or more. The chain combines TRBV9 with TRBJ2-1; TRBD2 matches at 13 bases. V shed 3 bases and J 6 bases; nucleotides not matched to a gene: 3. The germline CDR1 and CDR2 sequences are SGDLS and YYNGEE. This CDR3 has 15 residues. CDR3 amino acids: CASSAGLAGLNEQFF. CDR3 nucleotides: TGTGCCAGCAGCGCGGGACTAGCGGGGCTCAATGAGCAGTTCTTC.

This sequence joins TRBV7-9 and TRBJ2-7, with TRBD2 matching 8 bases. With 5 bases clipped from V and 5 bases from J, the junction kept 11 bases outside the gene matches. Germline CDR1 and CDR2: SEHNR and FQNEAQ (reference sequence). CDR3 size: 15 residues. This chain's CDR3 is CASSQLGGAYDEQYF. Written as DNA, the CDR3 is TGTGCCAGCAGCCAGCTCGGGGGGGCTTACGACGAGCAGTACTTC.

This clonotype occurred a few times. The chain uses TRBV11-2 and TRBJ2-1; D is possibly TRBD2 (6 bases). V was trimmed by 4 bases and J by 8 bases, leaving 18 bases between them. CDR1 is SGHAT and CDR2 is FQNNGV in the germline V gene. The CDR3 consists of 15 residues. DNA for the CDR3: TGTGCCAGCAGCTCCGGTCGATTCGGGAGCTATGAGCAGTTCTTC. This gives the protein CASSSGRFGSYEQFF.

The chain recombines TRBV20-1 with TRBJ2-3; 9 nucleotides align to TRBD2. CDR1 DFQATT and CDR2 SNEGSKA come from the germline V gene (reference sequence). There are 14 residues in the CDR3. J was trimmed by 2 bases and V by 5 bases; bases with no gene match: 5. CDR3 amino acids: CSALAGELTDTQYF. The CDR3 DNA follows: TGCAGTGCTTTAGCGGGAGAGCTCACAGATACGCAGTATTTT.